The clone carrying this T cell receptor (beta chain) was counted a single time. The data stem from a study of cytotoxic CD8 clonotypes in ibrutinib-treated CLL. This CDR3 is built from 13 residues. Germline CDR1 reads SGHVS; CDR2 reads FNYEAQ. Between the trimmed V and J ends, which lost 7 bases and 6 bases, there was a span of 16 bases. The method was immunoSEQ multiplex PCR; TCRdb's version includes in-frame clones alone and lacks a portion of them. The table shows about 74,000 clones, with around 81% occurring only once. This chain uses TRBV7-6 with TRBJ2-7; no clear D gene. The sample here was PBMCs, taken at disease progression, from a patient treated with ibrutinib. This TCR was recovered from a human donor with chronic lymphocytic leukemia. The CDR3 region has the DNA TGTGCCAGCACCGACCCTTTGTCGGGCGAGCAGTACTTC. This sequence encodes CASTDPLSGEQYF.